This record looks at one T cell receptor beta chain sequence and its context. The antigen remains unidentified. These data belong to a study of shared clonotypes between healthy human individuals. CD8 cells classed as naive were CD45RO-negative and positively selected for CCR7, excluding terminally differentiated effector memory CD45RA+ cells. Genomic DNA of every subset was divided equally among multiple immunoSEQ plates. When replicate PCRs were run on sorted subsets, they used approximately 210 ng DNA, about 30,000 T cell genomes. The repertoire was sequenced with immunoSEQ multiplex PCR; TCRdb's copy has only in-frame clones and lacks some. The data contain approximately 1.9 million clones, 93% of them singletons. General study results and limits: Investigators expected sequencing depth to affect clonotype sharing among donors. Researchers found naive subsets generally carried larger estimated richness than memory subsets.

Germline CDR1 reads LGHNA; CDR2 reads YSLEER. The V gene end was trimmed by 4 bases and the J gene end by 2 bases; junction bases not matched to a gene: 8. The CDR3 covers 18 residues. The rearrangement links TRBV4-3 to TRBJ2-3; 14 positions match TRBD2. This TCR derives from a man between 18 and 29 years old in good health. Some clones in this sample may be carry-over from other donors' samples. Material for sequencing was naive CD8+ T cells from PBMCs. This chain's CDR3 is CASSPTSGRAAYTDTQYF. In DNA form, the CDR3 reads TGCGCCAGCAGCCCGACTAGCGGGAGGGCCGCTTACACAGATACGCAGTATTTT.